Below, 6 T cell receptor beta chains from the same sample are listed, as sequenced in a study of T cell clonality in common variable immunodeficiency. TCRdb's table, derived via immunoSEQ multiplex PCR, lists solely in-frame clones and lacks some. Observed in the sample are 35,000 to 45,000 clones, none of them singletons. The specimen sequenced was peripheral blood mononuclear cells. These receptor sequences come from a person between 18 and 70 years old in good health.

This clone was observed at least ten times. The read stops 3 residues short of the end of the CDR3; the missing end is completed from the germline J gene. The chain carries TRBV19 and TRBJ1-1, with a possible D match to TRBD1 (5 bases). Trimming cost V 7 bases and J 6 bases, with 24 bases left between them. From germline, CDR1 is LNHDA and CDR2 SQIVND (reference sequence). The CDR3 sequence is 16 residues long. The CDR3 here is CASTDLPPGLLSEAFF. The DNA read from the CDR3 is TGTGCCAGTACCGACTTACCCCCGGGACTTCTCTCTGAA. Full variable domain (remainder filled in from reference TRBV19 and TRBJ1-1): DGGITQSPKYLFRKEGQNVTLSCEQNLNHDAMYWYRQDPGQGLRLIYYSQIVNDFQKGDIAEGYSVSREKKESFPLTVTSAQKNPTAFYLCASTDLPPGLLSEAFFGQGTRLTVV.

This clone was counted at least ten times. The read finishes 3 residues shy of the CDR3 end, and the germline J gene is used to complete it. The chain couples TRBV5-1 to TRBJ1-2; TRBD1 is a possible D gene (6 bases). The length of the CDR3 is 13 residues. The germline gives CDR1 SGHRS, CDR2 YFSETQ. The sequenced CDR3 bases are TGCGCCAGCAGCCCATTACAGGGTCGAGGC. It encodes CASSPLQGRG. In full, the CDR3 reads CASSPLQGRGYTF.

This clone was counted at least ten times. From the germline J gene comes the end of the CDR3, since the read stops 3 residues before it. The chain joins TRBV20-1 to TRBJ1-1; D is unclear. The CDR3 length is 12 residues. V gave up 6 bases and J gave up 4 bases, with 12 bases separating them. CDR1 is DFQATT, CDR2 SNEGSKA, per germline (reference sequence). The CDR3 DNA, read in part, is TGCAGTGCCACGGGTTTGACCACTGAA. This codes for CSATGLTTE. The CDR3 as a whole reads CSATGLTTEAFF.

This clone occurred many times. Read coverage stops 3 residues before the CDR3 terminus; the germline J gene supplies the remainder. This rearrangement joins TRBV13 to TRBJ2-3; TRBD2 matches 11 bases. The length of the CDR3 is 16 residues. Looked up from germline, CDR1 is PRHDT and CDR2 is FYEKMQ (reference sequence). The ends lost 4 bases at V and 4 bases at J; junction bases unmatched: 7. The CDR3 bases that were read are TGTGCCAGCAGCTCCAGACTAGCGGGGAGTGCAGATACG. Its translation: CASSSRLAGSADT. From start to end, the CDR3 is CASSSRLAGSADTQYF.

There are a few counts of this clone. With the read ending 3 residues before the CDR3 end, the germline J gene is used to fill in that end. The chain recombines TRBV7-6 with TRBJ1-1; D gene ambiguous. Germline CDR1 and CDR2: SGHVS and FNYEAQ. The CDR3 length is 13 residues. CDR3 bases read: TGTGCCAGCAGCGACTCCCTAGAGCGGGAA. Protein: CASSDSLERE. The full CDR3 reads CASSDSLEREAFF. Using reference TRBV7-6 and TRBJ1-1 for the parts outside the CDR3, the full variable domain is GAGVSQSPRYKVTKRGQDVALRCDPISGHVSLYWYRQALGQGPEFLTYFNYEAQQDKSGLPNDRFSAERPEGSISTLTIQRTEQRDSAMYRCASSDSLEREAFFGQGTRLTVV.

This clone was observed many times. Read coverage stops 3 residues before the CDR3 terminus; the germline J gene supplies the remainder. The chain employs TRBV5-6 and TRBJ2-5, with D tentatively TRBD2 (6 bases). This CDR3 comprises 14 residues. Looked up from germline, CDR1 is SGHDT and CDR2 is YYEEEE. V lost 5 bases to trimming and J lost 4 bases, with 15 bases between them. The part of the CDR3 DNA that was read is TGTGCCAGCAGAGTTAGCGGAGTAGGAGAGACC. This codes for CASRVSGVGET. In full, the CDR3 is CASRVSGVGETQYF.